Following are 4 T cell receptor beta chains from one sample sequenced in a study of molecular identifiers for immune sequencing clone quantification. TCRdb called the PCR reads again in MiXCR, with one record for every CDR3 protein. The data contain just over 95,000 distinct CDR3 sequences, approximately 24% of them singletons. The source material was naive CD8+ T cells from blood, with Jurkat cell RNA spiked in. Subset denoted: FACS-sorted CD8+CD4-CCR7+CD45RA+ naive T cells. Receptors originate from a human donor in good health. Some libraries in this study had Jurkat cell RNA spiked in.

This clonotype has a handful of counts. In DNA form, the CDR3 reads TGTGCCAGCAGTGCGGACACTTCCTACGAGCAGTACTTC. Translating gives CASSADTSYEQYF. This chain connects TRBV6-2 or TRBV6-3 to TRBJ2-7; possibly TRBD1 for D (5 bases). The CDR3 extends over 13 amino acids. The V gene's germline CDR1 is MNHEY and CDR2 SVGEGT. V was clipped by 5 bases and J by 1 base, with 9 bases between them.

This clonotype was counted ten times or more. The chain uses TRBV4-1 and TRBJ2-3, with D maybe TRBD2 (6 bases). CDR3 length: 15 amino acids. V was clipped by 6 bases and J by 1 base, with 14 bases between them. Germline CDR1 MGHRA, CDR2 YSYEKL. DNA of the CDR3: TGCGCCAGCAGGCAGGGCGGGGCTGGCACAGATACGCAGTATTTT. Residues: CASRQGGAGTDTQYF.

As concerns this clonotype: This may stem from a read error, because a much larger clone lies one nucleotide away. This rearrangement joins TRBV12-3 or TRBV12-4 to TRBJ1-3; D is unclear. This CDR3 is built from 15 residues. Between the trimmed V and J ends, which lost 4 bases and 0 bases, there was a span of 10 bases. Here the CDR3 DNA reads TGTGCCAGCAGTTCAATGGGCCGCTCTGGAAACACCATATATTTT. Its protein is CASSSMGRSGNTIYF.

The V gene is TRBV20-1, the J gene TRBJ2-5; 14 nucleotides match TRBD2. The CDR3 runs to 16 residues. Trimming removed 2 bases from V and 4 bases from J; junction bases left unmatched: 6. Germline V gene data show CDR1 as DFQATT and CDR2 as SNEGSKA (reference sequence). As DNA, the CDR3 is TGCAGTGCTAGACAGATTGGGACTAGCGGGAGAGAGACCCAGTACTTC. It specifies CSARQIGTSGRETQYF.